A single sample gave rise to the 18 T cell receptor beta chains below, sequenced in a study of blood T cell repertoires in COVID-19. Libraries were prepared by immunoSEQ multiplex PCR; TCRdb keeps only in-frame clonotypes and omits some of them. The sample has fewer than 65,000 clones, 85% to 90% seen once. Sequencing used peripheral blood. These receptors were collected from a man aged 55 to 70 with acute or convalescent COVID-19.

The rearrangement uses TRBV7-3 and TRBJ1-1; 7 nucleotides align to TRBD1. Germline CDR1 SGHTA, CDR2 FQGTGA. J was trimmed by 3 bases and V by 3 bases; bases with no gene match: 10. CDR3 length equals 16 residues. The CDR3 bases are TGTGCCAGCAGCTTGACAGGGTCCCCCTCCTACACTGAAGCTTTCTTT. Its translation is CASSLTGSPSYTEAFF.

DNA for the CDR3: TGTGCCAGCAGCAGGGGCGCGTATCAGCCCCAGCATTTT. Translated, it gives CASSRGAYQPQHF. The chain combines TRBV5-5 with TRBJ1-5; possible D gene TRBD1, 5 bases. V was cut by 4 bases and J by 5 bases, with 10 bases left in between. Germline V gene sequence: CDR1 SGHKS, CDR2 YYEKEE (reference sequence). This CDR3 has 13 amino acids.

The V and J genes are TRBV4-2 and TRBJ2-3; D gene unclear. CDR3 size: 13 residues. The germline V gene has CDR1 LGHNA and CDR2 YNFKEQ. V was pared by 0 bases and J by 6 bases, with 7 bases between. The CDR3 reads CASSQDGKDTQYF. The CDR3 DNA reads as TGTGCCAGCAGCCAAGATGGCAAGGATACGCAGTATTTT.

V is TRBV30 and J is TRBJ2-7, with TRBD2 identical over 11 bases. The CDR3 contains 15 residues. CDR1 and CDR2 from the germline V gene are GTSNPN and SVGIG (reference sequence). The V gene end was trimmed by 1 base and the J gene end by 0 bases; junction bases not matched to a gene: 2. DNA of the CDR3: TGTGCCTGGAGTGAACTAGCGGGGGTCTCCTACGAGCAGTACTTC. Its translation: CAWSELAGVSYEQYF.

This clone is a singleton in its sample. The chain couples TRBV21-1 to TRBJ2-7; the table's D call TRBD1 went unverified against the DNA. TRBV21-1 is given as a pseudogene. The CDR3 loop spans 19 amino acids. CDR3 bases: TGTGCCAGCAGCACCCCCCGGACAGGGGACCCCAGTCTCACCTACGAGCAGTACTTC. This encodes CASSTPRTGDPSLTYEQYF.

J is TRBJ2-1 and V is TRBV27; 11 nucleotides align to TRBD2. V was pared by 8 bases and J by 7 bases, with 7 bases of the junction left unmatched. This CDR3 spans 14 amino acids. CDR1 is MNHEY, CDR2 SMNVEV, per germline (reference sequence). The CDR3, as DNA: TGTGCCAGCCGGGGGACTAGCGGTTTGAATGAGCAGTTCTTC. The encoded protein is CASRGTSGLNEQFF.

This clone has a single count. The chain joins TRBV18 to TRBJ1-5; 8 bases map to TRBD1. The germline gives CDR1 KGHSH, CDR2 LQKENI. V lost 4 bases and J lost 5; bases outside the gene matches: 4. The CDR3 spans 14 residues. The CDR3 DNA is TGTGCCAGCTCACGACAGGGGAGCGATCAGCCCCAGCATTTT. Protein product: CASSRQGSDQPQHF.

In this sample, this clone turned up once. J is TRBJ2-5 and V is TRBV7-2; 8 bases fit TRBD2. The J segment lost 4 bases and the V segment lost 3 bases, leaving 7 bases of the junction unmatched. Germline CDR1 reads SGHTA; CDR2 reads FQGNSA. The CDR3 length is 15 residues. For the CDR3, the DNA is TGTGCCAGCAGCTTCGACGGGAGGGCAGGAGAGACCCAGTACTTC. Amino acids: CASSFDGRAGETQYF.

J is TRBJ1-4 and V is TRBV24-1; D is unclear. Per the germline V gene, CDR1 is KGHDR and CDR2 is SFDVKD. The CDR3 sequence is 15 residues long. The V end lost 2 bases, the J end lost 4 bases, and 10 bases lay between the germline ends. CDR3 nucleotide sequence: TGTGCCACCAGTGATTCCGGTAATATTAATGAAAAACTGTTTTTT. Translation: CATSDSGNINEKLFF.

The chain links TRBV4-2 to TRBJ1-2; TRBD1 is a possible D gene (5 bases). The CDR3 has 18 amino acids. Trimming took off 0 bases at V and 4 bases at J, with 21 bases between the two ends. In germline, CDR1 is LGHNA, CDR2 YNFKEQ. The CDR3 reads CASSQEAMGPGMGYGYTF. In nucleotides, the CDR3 is TGTGCCAGCAGCCAAGAGGCGATGGGGCCGGGTATGGGCTATGGCTACACCTTC.

The rearrangement joins TRBV2 to TRBJ1-5; 7 nucleotides line up with TRBD1. Looked up from germline, CDR1 is SNHLY and CDR2 is FYNNEI. The V gene end was trimmed by 4 bases and the J gene end by 4 bases; junction bases not matched to a gene: 7. The CDR3 loop spans 15 amino acids. The CDR3, as DNA: TGTGCCAGCAGTGCAGACAGGGTAGGAAATCAGCCCCAGCATTTT. This codes for CASSADRVGNQPQHF.

In this sample, this clone turned up a few times. This sequence joins TRBV2 and TRBJ2-6; D may be TRBD1 (6 bases). This CDR3 is built from 18 residues. Looked up from germline, CDR1 is SNHLY and CDR2 is FYNNEI. Between the trimmed V and J ends, which lost 6 bases and 0 bases, there was a span of 18 bases. The CDR3 loop reads CASRQLTGTLSGANVLTF. CDR3 nucleotide sequence: TGTGCCAGCAGACAGCTTACAGGGACCCTCTCTGGGGCCAACGTCCTGACTTTC.

The CDR3 loop is CASSERVGRGEQYF. In DNA form, the CDR3 reads TGTGCCAGCAGTGAACGGGTCGGCCGGGGCGAGCAGTACTTC. The chain employs TRBV6-1 and TRBJ2-7; D perhaps matches TRBD2 (5 bases). CDR1 and CDR2 (germline): MNHNS, SASEGT. V lost 2 bases and J lost 6, with 14 bases in between. The CDR3 extends over 14 amino acids.

The chain has TRBV5-5 and TRBJ2-1, with 12 nucleotides matching TRBD1. The CDR3 is 16 residues long. Unmatched junction bases numbered 12, after V lost 6 bases and J lost 8 bases. The germline CDR1 and CDR2 sequences are SGHKS and YYEKEE (reference sequence). CDR3 sequence reads: CASTLPPGQGADEQFF. DNA for the CDR3: TGTGCCAGCACCCTCCCACCGGGACAGGGGGCCGATGAGCAGTTCTTC. Variable domain in full (rest from reference TRBV5-5 and TRBJ2-1): DAGVTQSPTHLIKTRGQQVTLRCSPISGHKSVSWYQQVLGQGPQFIFQYYEKEERGRGNFPDRFSARQFPNYSSELNVNALLLGDSALYLCASTLPPGQGADEQFFGPGTRLTVL.

This rearrangement joins TRBV6-5 to TRBJ2-7; 9 nucleotides align to TRBD1. CDR1 is MNHEY and CDR2 is SVGAGI in the germline V gene. The CDR3 consists of 14 residues. Trimming removed 1 base from V and 8 bases from J; junction bases left unmatched: 6. CDR3: CASSYFRDRDKQYF. In DNA, the CDR3 is TGTGCCAGCAGTTACTTCCGGGACAGGGATAAGCAGTACTTC.

DNA of the CDR3: TGTGCCAGCAGTGAAATGAGACAGGTGAACACTGAAGCTTTCTTT. Translating it yields CASSEMRQVNTEAFF. The rearrangement joins TRBV6-1 to TRBJ1-1, with D perhaps matching TRBD1 (6 bases). The CDR3 runs 15 residues. V was cut by 2 bases and J by 0 bases, with 10 bases left in between. Germline V gives CDR1 MNHNS, CDR2 SASEGT.

The chain is built from TRBV4-2 and TRBJ2-1, with 10 bases identical to TRBD2. This CDR3 spans 15 amino acids. V lost 11 bases and J lost 10; bases outside the gene matches: 17. The V gene's germline CDR1 is LGHNA and CDR2 YNFKEQ. Here the CDR3 DNA reads TGTGCCGCAGGAAGTAGCGGGAGGAACCAGGGGGAGCAGTTCTTC. Encoded protein: CAAGSSGRNQGEQFF.

Notes on this clone: The sample has other DNA sequences that encode this CDR3 too. The J gene is TRBJ1-1, the V gene TRBV6-5; D call uncertain. The CDR3 covers 15 residues. Germline values: CDR1 MNHEY, CDR2 SVGAGI. Trimming pared 0 bases from V and 1 base from J, leaving 9 bases between. CDR3 residues: CASSYSARGNTEAFF. In DNA, the CDR3 is TGTGCCAGCAGTTACTCAGCGCGAGGGAACACTGAAGCTTTCTTT.